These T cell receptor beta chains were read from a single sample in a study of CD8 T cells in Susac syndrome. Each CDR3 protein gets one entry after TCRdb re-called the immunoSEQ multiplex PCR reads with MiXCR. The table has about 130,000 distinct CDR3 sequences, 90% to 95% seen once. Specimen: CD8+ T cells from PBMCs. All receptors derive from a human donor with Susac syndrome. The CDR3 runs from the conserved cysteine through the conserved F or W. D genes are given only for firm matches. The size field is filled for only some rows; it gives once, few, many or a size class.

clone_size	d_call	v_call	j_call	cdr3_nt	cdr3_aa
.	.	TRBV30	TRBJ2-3	TGTGCCTGGACGCCCTCCGGCGGGGCAGGAGATACGCAGTATTTT	CAWTPSGGAGDTQYF
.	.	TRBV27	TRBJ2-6	TGTGCCAGCAGTTCGGATGGAGGGACTGGGGCCAACGTCCTGACTTTC	CASSSDGGTGANVLTF
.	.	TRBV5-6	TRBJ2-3	TGTGCCAGCAGCCAGGAGACTCGAACCCCAGATACGCAGTATTTT	CASSQETRTPDTQYF
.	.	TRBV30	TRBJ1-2	TGTGCCTGGAGTGTAAGTAGGACGGCTCTCTACACCTTC	CAWSVSRTALYTF
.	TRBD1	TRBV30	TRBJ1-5	TGTGCCTGGAGCCCGGGACAGGGTACTCAGCCCCAGCATTTT	CAWSPGQGTQPQHF
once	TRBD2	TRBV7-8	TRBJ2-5	TGTGCCAGCAGCCTCGAAATCTGGGGGGGAACACAAGAGACCCAGTACTTC	CASSLEIWGGTQETQYF
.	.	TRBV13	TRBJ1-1	TGTGCCAGCAGCTTAGGCCTGGAAGCTTTCTTT	CASSLGLEAFF
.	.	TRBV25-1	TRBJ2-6	TGTGCCAGCAGTTCCCGGGACATCTTAGAAGGGGCCAACGTCCTGACTTTC	CASSSRDILEGANVLTF
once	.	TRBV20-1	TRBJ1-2	TGCAGTGCTCCCTCGGAATGGCACACAGGCTATGGCTACACCTTC	CSAPSEWHTGYGYTF
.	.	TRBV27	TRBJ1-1	TGTGCCAGCAGTTTATACCCAGAGATGAACACTGAAGCTTTCTTT	CASSLYPEMNTEAFF
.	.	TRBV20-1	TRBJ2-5	TGCAGTGCAGGGGGAGGGGAGACCCAGTACTTC	CSAGGGETQYF
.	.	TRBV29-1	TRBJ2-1	TGCAGCGTAGAAAGGCAGGGGCGTCCCTACAATGAGCAGTTCTTC	CSVERQGRPYNEQFF
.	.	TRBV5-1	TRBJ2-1	TGCGCCAGCAGACCAGAGTCCTACAATGAGCAGTTCTTC	CASRPESYNEQFF
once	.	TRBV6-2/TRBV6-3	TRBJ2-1	TGTGCCAGCAGTTACCCGAAGATACAGGGTCGGAATGAGCAGTTCTTC	CASSYPKIQGRNEQFF
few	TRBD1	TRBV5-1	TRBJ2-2	TGCGCCAGCAGCTTGGAGGACAGGGGGCTAACCGGGGAGCTGTTTTTT	CASSLEDRGLTGELFF
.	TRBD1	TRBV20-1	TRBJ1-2	TGCAGTGCTCGATCGACAGGGGAAGGGTTTAACTATGGCTACACCTTC	CSARSTGEGFNYGYTF
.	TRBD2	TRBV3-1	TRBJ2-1	TGTGCCAGCAGCCCTGCCCTCGGACTAGCGGGAGAAGGTGAGCAGTTCTTC	CASSPALGLAGEGEQFF
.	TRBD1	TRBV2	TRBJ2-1	TGTGCCATTAAAGCCCGACAGGGGTCGTTCTTC	CAIKARQGSFF
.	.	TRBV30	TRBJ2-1	TGTGCCTGGACTCTAGACAATGAGCAGTTCTTC	CAWTLDNEQFF
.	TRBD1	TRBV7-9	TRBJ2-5	TGTGCCAGCAGCTTAGGCTGGGGACAGGCGCAAGAGACCCAGTACTTC	CASSLGWGQAQETQYF
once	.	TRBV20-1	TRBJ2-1	TGCAGTGCTAGGAGTTTAACTAGCCAAGACAGTGAGCAGTTCTTC	CSARSLTSQDSEQFF
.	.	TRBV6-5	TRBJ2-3	TGTGCCAGCAGTTACCGAGGACTTCACACTTCCTATACAGATACGCAGTATTTT	CASSYRGLHTSYTDTQYF
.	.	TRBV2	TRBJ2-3	TGTGCCAGCAGTGAAGACAGGCGCACAGATACGCAGTATTTT	CASSEDRRTDTQYF
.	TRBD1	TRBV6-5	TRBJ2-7	TGTGCCAGCAGCTCCCGGACAGGGGGCGAGCAGTACTTC	CASSSRTGGEQYF
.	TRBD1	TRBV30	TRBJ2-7	TGTGCCTGGGACACTGCGGGACAGGGCTCCGAGCAGTACTTC	CAWDTAGQGSEQYF
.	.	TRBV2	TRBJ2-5	TGTGCCAGCACTGAGGAAGCCTTACAAGAGACCCAGTACTTC	CASTEEALQETQYF